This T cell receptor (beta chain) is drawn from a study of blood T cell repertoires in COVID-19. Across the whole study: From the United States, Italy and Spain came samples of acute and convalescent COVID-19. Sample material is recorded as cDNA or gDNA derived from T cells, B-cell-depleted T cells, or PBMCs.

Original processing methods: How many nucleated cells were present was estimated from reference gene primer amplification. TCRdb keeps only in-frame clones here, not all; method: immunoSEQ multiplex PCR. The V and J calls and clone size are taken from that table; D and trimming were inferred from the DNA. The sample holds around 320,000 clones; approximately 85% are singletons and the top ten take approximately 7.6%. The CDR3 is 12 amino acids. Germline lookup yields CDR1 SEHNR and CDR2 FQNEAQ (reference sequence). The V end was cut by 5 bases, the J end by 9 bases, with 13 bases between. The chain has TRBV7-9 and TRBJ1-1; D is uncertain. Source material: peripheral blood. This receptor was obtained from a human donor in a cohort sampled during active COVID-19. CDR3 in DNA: TGTGCCAGCAGCCCTCCTGGAGGGAAAGCTTTCTTT. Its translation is CASSPPGGKAFF.